The rows below give T cell receptor beta chains drawn from one sample of a study of regulatory T cells in long-lasting Graves disease. MiXCR was run by TCRdb on the multiplex PCR reads, yielding one entry per CDR3 protein. The sample gives about 240,000 distinct CDR3 sequences, 20% to 25% of which show up once; 14% is in the top ten. The material was peripheral blood mononuclear cells (PBMCs), obtained at new diagnosis, from a patient treated with antithyroid drugs. The receptors derive from a female donor with Graves disease. The CDR3 runs from the conserved cysteine through the conserved F or W. The D gene is left open where the match is weak. Only part of the rows carry a size: once, few, many, or a class if the clone is expanded.

cdr3_aa: CSARDNRGSAYEQYF
cdr3_nt: TGCAGTGCTAGAGATAACCGCGGGAGCGCGTACGAGCAGTACTTC
v_call: TRBV20-1
j_call: TRBJ2-7
d_call: TRBD2
clone_size: many

cdr3_aa: CSASGQLVNSPLHF
cdr3_nt: TGCAGTGCTAGCGGGCAGCTCGTAAATTCACCCCTCCACTTT
v_call: TRBV20-1
j_call: TRBJ1-6
d_call: NA
clone_size: many

cdr3_aa: CASSLGGKGNNEQFF
cdr3_nt: TGTGCCAGCAGCTTAGGGGGAAAGGGAAACAATGAGCAGTTCTTC
v_call: TRBV11-2
j_call: TRBJ2-1
d_call: NA
clone_size: many

cdr3_aa: CASSLVQGRVNTEAFF
cdr3_nt: TGCGCCAGCAGCTTGGTTCAGGGGAGGGTGAACACTGAAGCTTTCTTT
v_call: TRBV5-1
j_call: TRBJ1-1
d_call: NA
clone_size: many

cdr3_aa: CASSPSRQTYEQYF
cdr3_nt: TGTGCCAGCAGCCCCTCTAGGCAAACCTACGAGCAGTACTTC
v_call: TRBV12-3/TRBV12-4
j_call: TRBJ2-7
d_call: NA
clone_size: many

cdr3_aa: CASSYDRYNSPLHF
cdr3_nt: TGTGCCAGCAGCTACGACCGGTATAATTCACCCCTCCACTTT
v_call: TRBV7-2
j_call: TRBJ1-6
d_call: NA
clone_size: many

cdr3_aa: CASMLGGQGARNSPLHF
cdr3_nt: TGTGCCAGCATGTTAGGTGGACAGGGGGCGCGAAATTCACCCCTCCACTTT
v_call: TRBV28
j_call: TRBJ1-6
d_call: TRBD1
clone_size: many

cdr3_aa: CASSLGADSPLHF
cdr3_nt: TGTGCCAGCAGTTTAGGGGCGGATTCACCCCTCCACTTT
v_call: TRBV6-2/TRBV6-3
j_call: TRBJ1-6
d_call: NA
clone_size: few

cdr3_aa: CASRKTGSDNYGYTF
cdr3_nt: TGTGCCAGCAGAAAAACAGGATCAGATAACTATGGCTACACCTTC
v_call: TRBV6-1
j_call: TRBJ1-2
d_call: NA
clone_size: many

cdr3_aa: CASSQELGRPLYEQYF
cdr3_nt: TGCGCCAGCAGCCAAGAGTTAGGCAGGCCCCTATACGAGCAGTACTTC
v_call: TRBV4-3
j_call: TRBJ2-7
d_call: NA
clone_size: many

cdr3_aa: CSARGDRGLYEQYF
cdr3_nt: TGCAGTGCTAGGGGGGACAGGGGGCTGTACGAGCAGTACTTC
v_call: TRBV20-1
j_call: TRBJ2-7
d_call: TRBD1
clone_size: many

cdr3_aa: CASSTTGLWRGYTF
cdr3_nt: TGTGCCAGCAGCACAACAGGGCTATGGCGGGGCTACACCTTC
v_call: TRBV7-9
j_call: TRBJ1-2
d_call: NA
clone_size: many

cdr3_aa: CASSLETGFALETQYF
cdr3_nt: TGTGCCAGCAGCTTAGAGACAGGGTTTGCTCTTGAGACCCAGTACTTC
v_call: TRBV7-2
j_call: TRBJ2-5
d_call: TRBD1
clone_size: many

cdr3_aa: CSARPPGQGVTEAFF
cdr3_nt: TGCAGTGCTAGACCCCCGGGACAGGGTGTCACTGAAGCTTTCTTT
v_call: TRBV20-1
j_call: TRBJ1-1
d_call: TRBD1
clone_size: many

cdr3_aa: CASREEDEQYF
cdr3_nt: TGTGCCAGCCGAGAGGAGGACGAGCAGTACTTC
v_call: TRBV28
j_call: TRBJ2-7
d_call: NA
clone_size: many

cdr3_aa: CASSLTSDRANEQFF
cdr3_nt: TGTGCCAGCAGCTTAACCTCAGACAGGGCGAATGAGCAGTTCTTC
v_call: TRBV7-3
j_call: TRBJ2-1
d_call: TRBD1
clone_size: many

cdr3_aa: CASSESGGYYGYTF
cdr3_nt: TGCGCCAGCAGTGAGTCGGGGGGTTACTATGGCTACACCTTC
v_call: TRBV10-2
j_call: TRBJ1-2
d_call: NA
clone_size: few

cdr3_aa: CASTSDRAYNEQFF
cdr3_nt: TGTGCCAGCACCTCGGACAGGGCCTACAATGAGCAGTTCTTC
v_call: TRBV12-3/TRBV12-4
j_call: TRBJ2-1
d_call: TRBD1
clone_size: many

cdr3_aa: CASRGEGQGWETQYF
cdr3_nt: TGTGCCAGCCGAGGGGAGGGACAGGGTTGGGAGACCCAGTACTTC
v_call: TRBV6-1
j_call: TRBJ2-5
d_call: TRBD1
clone_size: many

cdr3_aa: CASRRPGQGSFEQFF
cdr3_nt: TGTGCCAGCAGACGCCCGGGACAGGGATCATTCGAGCAGTTCTTC
v_call: TRBV7-3
j_call: TRBJ2-1
d_call: TRBD1
clone_size: many

cdr3_aa: CASSHLQDEQFF
cdr3_nt: TGTGCCAGCAGCCACCTTCAGGATGAGCAGTTCTTC
v_call: TRBV11-2
j_call: TRBJ2-1
d_call: NA
clone_size: many

cdr3_aa: CASSLESGSTGELFF
cdr3_nt: TGTGCCAGCAGCTTAGAGAGCGGGAGCACCGGGGAGCTGTTTTTT
v_call: TRBV11-3
j_call: TRBJ2-2
d_call: TRBD2
clone_size: many

cdr3_aa: CASSYVQDQPQHF
cdr3_nt: TGTGCCAGCAGTTACGTACAGGACCAGCCCCAGCATTTT
v_call: TRBV6-2/TRBV6-3
j_call: TRBJ1-5
d_call: NA
clone_size: NA

cdr3_aa: CASSDPRTSQETQYF
cdr3_nt: TGTGCCAGCAGCGATCCACGGACTAGCCAAGAGACCCAGTACTTC
v_call: TRBV28
j_call: TRBJ2-5
d_call: TRBD2
clone_size: NA

cdr3_aa: CATSDQVAQETQYF
cdr3_nt: TGTGCCACCTCGGACCAAGTGGCCCAAGAGACCCAGTACTTC
v_call: TRBV19
j_call: TRBJ2-5
d_call: NA
clone_size: many

cdr3_aa: CSVEGGVKNTEAFF
cdr3_nt: TGCAGCGTTGAGGGAGGGGTGAAGAACACTGAAGCTTTCTTT
v_call: TRBV29-1
j_call: TRBJ1-1
d_call: NA
clone_size: many

cdr3_aa: CASSLQGQNTEAFF
cdr3_nt: TGCGCCAGCAGCCTACAGGGCCAGAACACTGAAGCTTTCTTT
v_call: TRBV4-3
j_call: TRBJ1-1
d_call: NA
clone_size: many

cdr3_aa: CAWGPGHKDADTQYF
cdr3_nt: TGTGCCTGGGGACCGGGACACAAAGATGCTGATACGCAGTATTTT
v_call: TRBV30
j_call: TRBJ2-3
d_call: NA
clone_size: many

cdr3_aa: CASSLEDSYQETQYF
cdr3_nt: TGCGCCAGCAGCTTGGAGGACAGCTACCAAGAGACCCAGTACTTC
v_call: TRBV5-1
j_call: TRBJ2-5
d_call: NA
clone_size: many

cdr3_aa: CAWSVWVGTSGGTGANVLTF
cdr3_nt: TGTGCCTGGAGTGTATGGGTCGGGACTAGCGGGGGAACTGGGGCCAACGTCCTGACTTTC
v_call: TRBV30
j_call: TRBJ2-6
d_call: TRBD2
clone_size: NA

cdr3_aa: CATSRDPGMIETQYF
cdr3_nt: TGTGCCACCAGCAGAGATCCAGGGATGATAGAGACCCAGTACTTC
v_call: TRBV15
j_call: TRBJ2-5
d_call: NA
clone_size: many

cdr3_aa: CASSLSNPTGDNEQFF
cdr3_nt: TGTGCCAGCAGCTTAAGCAACCCTACAGGGGACAATGAGCAGTTCTTC
v_call: TRBV11-2
j_call: TRBJ2-1
d_call: TRBD1
clone_size: NA

cdr3_aa: CASSSSLQGLAQYF
cdr3_nt: TGTGCCAGCAGTTCTAGCCTACAGGGGCTTGCGCAGTATTTT
v_call: TRBV6-2/TRBV6-3
j_call: TRBJ2-3
d_call: TRBD1
clone_size: many

cdr3_aa: CASKLAGTENQPQHF
cdr3_nt: TGTGCCAGCAAGCTAGCCGGGACAGAAAATCAGCCCCAGCATTTT
v_call: TRBV10-3
j_call: TRBJ1-5
d_call: TRBD1
clone_size: many

cdr3_aa: CASSPLMSFTDTQYF
cdr3_nt: TGTGCCAGCAGCCCCCTGATGAGTTTCACAGATACGCAGTATTTT
v_call: TRBV7-2
j_call: TRBJ2-3
d_call: NA
clone_size: many

cdr3_aa: CASTEPGTENEKLFF
cdr3_nt: TGTGCCAGCACCGAACCCGGGACGGAAAATGAAAAACTGTTTTTT
v_call: TRBV2
j_call: TRBJ1-4
d_call: NA
clone_size: many

cdr3_aa: CASSGGGGKNIQYF
cdr3_nt: TGTGCCAGCAGTGGGGGCGGGGGGAAAAACATTCAGTACTTC
v_call: TRBV28
j_call: TRBJ2-4
d_call: TRBD2
clone_size: medium-sized